Listed below are T cell receptor beta chains from one sample, sequenced in a study of T cell responses to AZD1222 COVID-19 vaccine. Sequencing used immunoSEQ multiplex PCR; TCRdb keeps in-frame clones, though not all of them. Of around 140,000 clones listed, about 89% are singletons. The input for sequencing was peripheral blood, taken 28 days after the second AZD1222 dose. The receptors derive from an adult who received the AZD1222 COVID-19 vaccine. CDR3s include the opening cysteine and the closing phenylalanine or tryptophan. The D gene is left open where the match is weak. Only part of the rows carry a size: once, few, many, or a class if the clone is expanded.

d_gene	abundance	v_gene	j_gene	CDR3aa	CDR3nt
.	.	TRBV6-2/TRBV6-3	TRBJ2-1	CASSSVVQGSSYNEQFF	TGTGCCAGCAGTTCCGTGGTACAGGGCTCCTCCTACAATGAGCAGTTCTTC
.	.	TRBV14	TRBJ1-2	CASSQDPTGYGYTF	TGTGCCAGCAGCCAAGACCCCACAGGCTATGGCTACACCTTC
.	.	TRBV19	TRBJ2-3	CASSINRADTQYF	TGTGCCAGTAGTATAAACAGAGCAGATACGCAGTATTTT
.	.	TRBV21-1	TRBJ2-2	CASSKARTGPGTGELFF	TGTGCCAGCAGCAAAGCAAGGACGGGACCGGGCACCGGGGAGCTGTTTTTT
.	.	TRBV7-9	TRBJ1-1	CASRVGSSTEAFF	TGTGCCAGCAGAGTAGGTTCAAGCACTGAAGCTTTCTTT
TRBD2	.	TRBV7-2	TRBJ2-3	CASSPRLAGGTDTQYF	TGTGCCAGCAGCCCCCGACTAGCGGGGGGCACAGATACGCAGTATTTT
.	.	TRBV7-9	TRBJ1-1	CASSPSQGLNTEAFF	TGTGCCAGCAGCCCCTCACAGGGTTTGAACACTGAAGCTTTCTTT
.	.	TRBV7-9	TRBJ2-3	CASNPAGTDTQYF	TGTGCCAGCAACCCCGCGGGGACAGATACGCAGTATTTT
TRBD2	.	TRBV5-6	TRBJ2-7	CASTVSGRAHYEQYF	TGTGCCAGCACGGTTAGCGGGAGGGCCCATTACGAGCAGTACTTC
.	.	TRBV19	TRBJ1-4	CASSEGQGREKLFF	TGTGCCAGTAGTGAAGGGCAGGGTCGAGAAAAACTGTTTTTT
.	.	TRBV20-1	TRBJ1-6	CSASTGNTASPLHF	TGCAGTGCTAGTACAGGGAATACGGCAAGTCCCCTCCACTTT
.	.	TRBV3-1/TRBV3-2	TRBJ1-1	CASSHPLGGIGTEAFF	TGTGCCAGCAGCCATCCCTTGGGGGGGATAGGCACTGAAGCTTTCTTT
TRBD1	.	TRBV9	TRBJ1-2	CASSVGTGGDYGYTF	TGTGCCAGCAGCGTCGGGACAGGGGGCGATTATGGCTACACCTTC
.	.	TRBV2	TRBJ2-7	CASSESGQPYEQYF	TGTGCCAGCAGTGAATCTGGACAGCCCTACGAGCAGTACTTC
.	once	TRBV7-2	TRBJ2-1	CASSLVSEGGGEQFF	TGTGCCAGCAGCTTAGTATCCGAAGGTGGGGGTGAGCAGTTCTTC
.	.	TRBV12-3/TRBV12-4	TRBJ1-4	CASSLKYEKLFF	TGTGCCAGCAGTTTAAAGTATGAAAAACTGTTTTTT
TRBD1	.	TRBV29-1	TRBJ2-7	CSVRTGGYEQYF	TGCAGCGTTAGAACAGGGGGCTACGAGCAGTACTTC
.	.	TRBV3-1/TRBV3-2	TRBJ2-6	CASSQGPPGANVLTF	TGTGCCAGCAGCCAAGGGCCGCCTGGGGCCAACGTCCTGACTTTC
TRBD1	.	TRBV7-6	TRBJ1-6	CASRTGAGALHF	TGTGCCAGCAGGACAGGGGCGGGGGCCCTCCACTTT
TRBD1	.	TRBV7-7	TRBJ2-1	CASSLTGSSYNEQFF	TGTGCTAGCAGCTTGACAGGGAGCTCCTACAATGAGCAGTTCTTC
.	.	TRBV7-8	TRBJ2-3	CASSFITGIGDTQYF	TGTGCCAGCAGCTTTATAACAGGGATCGGAGATACGCAGTATTTT
.	once	TRBV5-1	TRBJ1-4	CASSLGATLNEKLFF	TGCGCCAGCAGCTTGGGGGCCACCCTTAATGAAAAACTGTTTTTT
.	.	TRBV19	TRBJ1-2	CASSIGDMDGYTF	TGTGCCAGTAGTATAGGAGACATGGATGGCTACACCTTC
.	.	TRBV6-5	TRBJ2-7	CASKPGHTSYEQYF	TGTGCCAGCAAACCGGGACATACTTCCTACGAGCAGTACTTC
TRBD1	.	TRBV19	TRBJ2-7	CASSMLGQGNDEQYF	TGTGCCAGTAGTATGTTGGGACAGGGGAATGACGAGCAGTACTTC
.	.	TRBV7-2	TRBJ2-3	CASSDPPRVDTQYF	TGTGCCAGCAGTGACCCCCCCAGGGTCGATACGCAGTATTTT
.	medium-sized	TRBV7-9	TRBJ1-2	CASSFGPPRAGYTF	TGTGCCAGCAGCTTTGGGCCCCCACGCGCGGGCTACACCTTC
TRBD2	.	TRBV5-6	TRBJ2-7	CAHGLAGGRSYEQYF	TGTGCCCATGGACTAGCGGGAGGGAGGTCCTACGAGCAGTACTTC
TRBD1	.	TRBV19	TRBJ1-5	CASSIGPRQGRPNQPQHF	TGTGCCAGTAGTATAGGGCCTCGACAGGGGCGGCCGAATCAGCCCCAGCATTTT
.	.	TRBV4-1	TRBJ1-2	CASSQDATFPGGTF	TGCGCCAGCAGCCAAGATGCAACGTTCCCCGGAGGCACCTTC
.	.	TRBV9	TRBJ2-1	CASSPPVGREGVEQFF	TGTGCCAGCAGCCCACCTGTAGGGCGGGAAGGGGTTGAGCAGTTCTTC
TRBD2	.	TRBV18	TRBJ2-3	CASSLLGTSGGDTQYF	TGTGCCAGCTCTCTACTCGGGACTAGCGGGGGCGATACGCAGTATTTT
.	.	TRBV19	TRBJ1-5	CASSINQGNQPQHF	TGTGCCAGTAGTATAAATCAGGGGAATCAGCCCCAGCATTTT
.	.	TRBV5-6	TRBJ2-2	CASSLIRGELFF	TGTGCCAGCAGCTTGATTCGCGGGGAGCTGTTTTTT
.	.	TRBV29-1	TRBJ2-3	CSVEGTPDDTDTQYF	TGCAGCGTTGAAGGGACTCCGGACGACACAGATACGCAGTATTTT
.	.	TRBV6-2/TRBV6-3	TRBJ1-1	CASSYGGAPTEAFF	TGTGCCAGCAGTTACGGCGGCGCCCCAACTGAAGCTTTCTTT
.	.	TRBV11-3	TRBJ1-1	CASSLDSTNTEAFF	TGTGCCAGCAGCTTAGACAGCACGAACACTGAAGCTTTCTTT
.	.	TRBV19	TRBJ2-1	CASSIGQYNEQFF	TGTGCCAGTAGTATCGGACAGTACAATGAGCAGTTCTTC
TRBD2	.	TRBV30	TRBJ2-1	CAWNARGGRNEQFF	TGTGCCTGGAACGCGCGGGGGGGCAGGAATGAGCAGTTCTTC
TRBD2	.	TRBV19	TRBJ2-1	CASGVSGDYNEQFF	TGTGCCAGTGGTGTTAGCGGGGACTACAATGAGCAGTTCTTC
TRBD1	.	TRBV7-3	TRBJ2-5	CASSLMGQGARGTQYF	TGTGCCAGCAGCTTAATGGGACAGGGGGCCAGGGGGACCCAGTACTTC
.	.	TRBV6-5	TRBJ1-6	CASSYPRGNSPLHF	TGTGCCAGCAGTTACCCCAGGGGAAATTCACCCCTCCACTTT
TRBD1	.	TRBV6-4	TRBJ2-2	CASTPGAGGTGELFF	TGTGCCAGCACCCCCGGGGCAGGGGGCACCGGGGAGCTGTTTTTT
.	.	TRBV5-1	TRBJ1-3	CASSLGATSGNTIYF	TGCGCCAGCAGCTTGGGGGCTACCTCTGGAAACACCATATATTTT
TRBD1	.	TRBV5-1	TRBJ2-2	CASSSTGANTGELFF	TGCGCCAGCAGCTCGACAGGGGCGAACACCGGGGAGCTGTTTTTT
.	.	TRBV27	TRBJ2-3	CASSLFRLGGSSTDTQYF	TGTGCCAGCAGTTTATTTAGGTTGGGCGGATCTAGCACAGATACGCAGTATTTT
TRBD2	.	TRBV5-1	TRBJ2-1	CASSWGLAGYNEQFF	TGCGCCAGCAGCTGGGGACTAGCGGGCTACAATGAGCAGTTCTTC
.	.	TRBV19	TRBJ1-2	CASSPTERFNYGYTF	TGTGCCAGTAGCCCGACGGAGCGGTTTAACTATGGCTACACCTTC
.	.	TRBV30	TRBJ1-6	CAWSVGNDSPLHF	TGTGCCTGGAGTGTGGGCAATGATTCACCCCTCCACTTT
TRBD1	.	TRBV6-5	TRBJ2-5	CASSPSTGRETQYF	TGTGCCAGCAGTCCGTCGACAGGGCGGGAGACCCAGTACTTC
.	.	TRBV19	TRBJ2-1	CASSIVGGRTYNEQFF	TGTGCCAGTAGTATAGTGGGGGGCCGTACCTACAATGAGCAGTTCTTC
.	.	TRBV30	TRBJ1-4	CAWSRGDEKLFF	TGTGCCTGGAGTCGTGGGGATGAAAAACTGTTTTTT
.	.	TRBV5-1	TRBJ2-7	CASSFSGTYEQYF	TGCGCCAGCAGCTTCTCCGGAACCTACGAGCAGTACTTC
.	few	TRBV27	TRBJ1-1	CASSLARGGTEAFF	TGTGCCAGCAGTTTAGCGAGGGGTGGCACTGAAGCTTTCTTT